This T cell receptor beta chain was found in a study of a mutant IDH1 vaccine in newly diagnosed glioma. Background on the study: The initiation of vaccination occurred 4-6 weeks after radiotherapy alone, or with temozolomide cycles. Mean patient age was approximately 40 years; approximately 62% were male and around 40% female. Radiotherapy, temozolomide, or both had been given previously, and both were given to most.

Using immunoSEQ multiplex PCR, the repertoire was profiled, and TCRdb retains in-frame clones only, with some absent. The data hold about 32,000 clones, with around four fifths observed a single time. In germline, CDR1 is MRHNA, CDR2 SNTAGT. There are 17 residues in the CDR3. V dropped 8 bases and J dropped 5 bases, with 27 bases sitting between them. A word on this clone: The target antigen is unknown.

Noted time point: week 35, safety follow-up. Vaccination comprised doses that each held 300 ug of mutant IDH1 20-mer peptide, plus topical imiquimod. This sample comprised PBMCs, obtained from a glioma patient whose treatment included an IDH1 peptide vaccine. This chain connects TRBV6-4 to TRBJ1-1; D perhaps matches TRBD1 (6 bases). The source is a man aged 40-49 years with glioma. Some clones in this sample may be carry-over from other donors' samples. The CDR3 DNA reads TGTGCCAGCGGGGGGGTCCTGGACAGAGACACTGAGACTGAAGCTTTCTTT. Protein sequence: CASGGVLDRDTETEAFF.